This passage covers 14 T cell receptor beta chains from one sample sequenced in a study of graft-versus-host responses after intestinal transplantation. The antigens of these receptors remain unknown. Clones were read by immunoSEQ multiplex PCR, and TCRdb kept only the in-frame ones, dropping some. The data show some 87,000 clones, over 80% seen once. The sample was unstimulated CD8+ T cells sorted from spleen or lymph node cells, taken before transplant. The receptor set was obtained from a human donor who was the organ donor for an intestinal transplant.

V gene TRBV6-5 combines with J gene TRBJ1-2, with a weak D call TRBD1 (5 bases). The germline V gene has CDR1 MNHEY and CDR2 SVGAGI. The CDR3 has 14 amino acids. V dropped 2 bases and J dropped 4 bases, with 11 bases sitting between them. The DNA for the CDR3 is TGTGCCAGCAGTTACGTCCGGGGGTTCTATGGCTACACCTTC. It is translated as CASSYVRGFYGYTF.

The count of this clone is one. This chain uses TRBV9 with TRBJ1-2; 9 positions agree with TRBD1. The V gene end was trimmed by 4 bases and the J gene end by 6 bases; junction bases not matched to a gene: 10. Germline V gene data show CDR1 as SGDLS and CDR2 as YYNGEE. The CDR3 spans 15 residues. CDR3 coding DNA: TGTGCCAGCAGCAAAACGACAGGGGGACTGAATGGCTACACCTTC. Protein: CASSKTTGGLNGYTF.

The gene calls are TRBV27 and TRBJ2-1; weak D call: TRBD2 (5 bases). The length of the CDR3 is 12 residues. The germline V gene has CDR1 MNHEY and CDR2 SMNVEV (reference sequence). The V end lost 3 bases, the J end lost 13 bases, and 13 bases lay between the germline ends. This CDR3 reads CASSLADGEQFF. The CDR3 DNA sequence: TGTGCCAGCAGTTTGGCTGACGGGGAACAGTTCTTC.

The chain uses TRBV4-1 and TRBJ2-3, with D possibly being TRBD1 (5 bases). CDR1 MGHRA and CDR2 YSYEKL come from the germline V gene. Trimming took off 0 bases at V and 3 bases at J, with 10 bases between the two ends. The CDR3 is made up of 15 amino acids. DNA of the CDR3: TGCGCCAGCAGCCAAGATAGGCAGGGAACAGATACGCAGTATTTT. Residues: CASSQDRQGTDTQYF.

The gene calls are TRBV9 and TRBJ1-6, with a weak D call TRBD1 (6 bases). V dropped 3 bases and J dropped 6 bases, with 10 bases sitting between them. Germline assignment: CDR1 SGDLS and CDR2 YYNGEE. The CDR3 is 14 residues long. The CDR3 spells CASSEGDGNSPLHF. The DNA of the CDR3 is TGTGCCAGCAGCGAGGGGGACGGTAATTCACCCCTCCACTTT.

This clone came up once. The chain uses TRBV11-2 and TRBJ2-1, with unresolved D. CDR1 SGHAT and CDR2 FQNNGV come from the germline V gene. The CDR3 is 16 amino acids. V lost 2 bases, J lost 5 bases, and 16 bases lay in between. The CDR3 protein is CASSLRSVPSHNEQFF. The DNA of the CDR3 is TGTGCCAGCAGCTTACGATCAGTACCTTCTCACAATGAGCAGTTCTTC.

This chain joins TRBV28 and TRBJ2-7; unclear D gene. The ends were cut back, 6 bases at V and 6 bases at J, with 21 bases in the middle. Germline CDR1 reads MDHEN; CDR2 reads SYDVKM. The CDR3 runs 15 residues. The CDR3 here is CASSASRVGWLEQYF. CDR3 sequence (DNA): TGTGCCAGCAGCGCATCACGGGTGGGTTGGCTCGAGCAGTACTTC.

The genes are TRBV2 and TRBJ2-7; 7 nucleotides agree with TRBD1. The CDR3 covers 12 residues. V was clipped by 6 bases and J by 3 bases; unmatched bases: 2. Germline values: CDR1 SNHLY, CDR2 FYNNEI. CDR3 protein: CASRTGYYEQYF. The CDR3 DNA is TGTGCCAGCAGGACAGGGTACTACGAGCAGTACTTC.

V gene TRBV7-9 combines with J gene TRBJ2-1, with 7 bases identical to TRBD2. The trim removed 5 bases at V and 1 base at J, leaving 11 bases unmatched. This CDR3 spans 17 amino acids. Germline values: CDR1 SEHNR, CDR2 FQNEAQ (reference sequence). CDR3 protein: CASSTTTSVPSYNEQFF. The CDR3 nucleotides read TGTGCCAGCAGCACTACCACTAGCGTCCCATCCTACAATGAGCAGTTCTTC.

This clone was found once. This CDR3 is CSVQTGGHEQYF. The CDR3 DNA sequence: TGCAGCGTCCAAACAGGGGGCCACGAGCAGTACTTC. The chain links TRBV29-1 to TRBJ2-7; 9 bases fit TRBD1. The CDR3 has 12 amino acids. The V gene end was trimmed by 6 bases and the J gene end by 5 bases; junction bases not matched to a gene: 5. Germline V gene lookup returns CDR1 SQVTM and CDR2 ANQGSEA.

The chain combines TRBV7-3 with TRBJ2-1, with unresolved D. CDR1 SGHTA and CDR2 FQGTGA come from the germline V gene. The CDR3 spans 14 residues. V lost 1 base and J lost 8, with 12 bases in between. This CDR3 is CASSLSSSIHEQFF. The CDR3 nucleotides read TGTGCCAGCAGCTTAAGTTCGAGTATCCATGAGCAGTTCTTC.

This clone was recorded once. The rearrangement uses TRBV2 and TRBJ1-1, with D possibly being TRBD1 (5 bases). V was clipped by 2 bases and J by 2 bases, with 18 bases between them. The CDR3 loop spans 17 amino acids. In germline, CDR1 is SNHLY, CDR2 FYNNEI. CDR3 in amino acids: CASSEFGTVVGNTEAFF. CDR3 coding DNA: TGTGCCAGCAGTGAATTCGGGACTGTTGTTGGAAACACTGAAGCTTTCTTT.

This chain uses TRBV7-9 with TRBJ2-3; 8 nucleotides agree with TRBD2. The junction had 18 bases not matched to a gene; V was cut back by 10 bases and J by 3 bases. Germline V gene sequence: CDR1 SEHNR, CDR2 FQNEAQ (reference sequence). The CDR3 has 17 residues. CDR3 amino acids: CAILSLPGLGRTDTQYF. The CDR3 region has the DNA TGTGCCATCCTCTCCCTCCCGGGACTAGGGCGAACAGATACGCAGTATTTT. Full variable domain (remainder filled in from reference TRBV7-9 and TRBJ2-3): DTGVSQNPRHKITKRGQNVTFRCDPISEHNRLYWYRQTLGQGPEFLTYFQNEAQLEKSRLLSDRFSAERPKGSFSTLEIQRTEQGDSAMYLCAILSLPGLGRTDTQYFGPGTRLTVL.

This rearrangement joins TRBV27 to TRBJ2-5, with TRBD2 matching over 9 bases. The CDR3 is 17 amino acids. J gave up 3 bases and V 2 bases, and 10 bases lay outside the gene matches. CDR1 and CDR2 (germline): MNHEY, SMNVEV (reference sequence). CDR3 in amino acids: CASSLMPRSSGEETQYF. The CDR3 DNA follows: TGTGCCAGCAGTTTAATGCCTAGGTCTAGCGGGGAAGAGACCCAGTACTTC.